The clone carrying this T cell receptor (beta chain) was observed a handful of times. Its antigen remains unidentified. TCR alpha and TCR beta cDNA libraries carrying sample barcodes and UMIs came from 5'RACE with constant-segment primers. A single record per CDR3 protein comes from TCRdb applying MiXCR to the 5' RACE reads. The sample contains hundreds of thousands of distinct CDR3 sequences, about 18% of which appear only once. CDR1 and CDR2 (germline): WSHSY, SAAADI. CDR3 size: 15 residues. Trimming left V 3 bases short and J 2 bases short, with 10 bases between. The sample belongs to a study of T-cell memory formation after mild COVID-19. Study-level results: Clones shrinking between day 15 and 85 showed a balanced CD4/CD8 split, and those that grew later tilted toward CD4+. What remained unconfirmed was the SARS-CoV-2 specificity of second-wave clones peaking on day 37.

This clonotype originated in an adult woman who had mild COVID-19 (a few samples of this study predate the infection). Cell type and time point are not known. Material for sequencing was PBMCs or a T cell subset sorted from them (not recorded which). The genes are TRBV10-2 and TRBJ2-2, with D perhaps TRBD2 (6 bases). In DNA, the CDR3 is TGCGCCAGCAGTGACGGGACTGTAAACACCGGGGAGCTGTTTTTT. Translation gives CASSDGTVNTGELFF.